This T cell receptor (beta chain) was captured in a study of shared clonotypes between healthy human individuals. Method: immunoSEQ multiplex PCR; TCRdb's copy keeps in-frame clones and lacks some. The sample carries roughly 2.4 million clones, 90% to 96% recorded once. As to this clone: The antigen remains unidentified.

Both subsets, CD45RA+ naive and CD45RA-negative memory, were split from the CD4+ cells. Study observations and caveats: Estimated richness values were generally larger in naive subsets than in memory subsets.

Specimen: naive CD4+ T cells sorted from blood. This sample's subset: CD45RA+ positively selected. This clonotype was obtained from a man in his late teens or twenties in good health.

DNA for the CDR3: TGCAGCGCCGCAGGGAGAATGAACACTGAAGCTTTCTTT. Its protein product is CSAAGRMNTEAFF. The gene calls are TRBV29-1 and TRBJ1-1, with a tentative D call TRBD1 (5 bases). V dropped 7 bases and J dropped 0 bases, with 12 bases sitting between them. CDR1 is SQVTM, CDR2 ANQGSEA, per germline. The CDR3 is made up of 13 amino acids.